Following are 27 T cell receptor beta chains from one sample sequenced in a study of blood T cell repertoires in COVID-19. This table comes from immunoSEQ multiplex PCR, and its TCRdb copy is limited to in-frame clones, with some not included. The data contain about 110,000 clones, 81% of them singletons. The sample was peripheral blood. All receptors come from a man at least 80 years old with acute or convalescent COVID-19.

The V and J genes are TRBV14 and TRBJ1-1, with D possibly matching TRBD1 (6 bases). The V gene lost 0 bases and the J gene lost 3 bases, with 17 bases spanning the gap. Germline-derived CDR1 and CDR2 are SGHDN and FVKESK. The CDR3 runs 17 residues. CDR3 sequence (DNA): TGTGCCAGCAGCCAAGATCTAACAGGGCGAGGGGACACTGAAGCTTTCTTT. Translated: CASSQDLTGRGDTEAFF.

The chain employs TRBV10-3 and TRBJ2-1; 12 positions match TRBD2. With 3 bases clipped from V and 9 bases from J, the junction kept 9 bases outside the gene matches. CDR3 size: 16 residues. Germline V gene data show CDR1 as ENHRY and CDR2 as SYGVKD. DNA for the CDR3: TGTGCCATCAGTGATGGTTCTAGCGGGAGGGCCGGTGAGCAGTTCTTC. Encoded protein: CAISDGSSGRAGEQFF.

This chain uses TRBV11-1 with TRBJ1-1, with a tentative D call TRBD1 (5 bases). The CDR3 spans 14 residues. V lost 4 bases, J lost 0 bases, and 9 bases lay in between. Germline loops: CDR1 SGHAT, CDR2 FQDESV (reference sequence). CDR3 nucleotide sequence: TGTGCCAGCAGCTCCCTCAGGGTGAACACTGAAGCTTTCTTT. Amino acid sequence: CASSSLRVNTEAFF.

This rearrangement joins TRBV5-4 to TRBJ2-1; 7 nucleotides line up with TRBD2. V dropped 4 bases and J dropped 4; count of bases not matched to a gene: 11. CDR1 SGHNT and CDR2 YYREEE come from the germline V gene (reference sequence). This CDR3 contains 16 residues. The CDR3 protein is CASSPGWGGGYNEQFF. The CDR3 DNA sequence: TGTGCCAGCAGCCCTGGATGGGGGGGAGGTTACAATGAGCAGTTCTTC.

This chain uses TRBV18 with TRBJ2-6; 9 nucleotides align to TRBD1. The J segment lost 0 bases and the V segment lost 2 bases, leaving 8 bases of the junction unmatched. Germline values: CDR1 KGHSH, CDR2 LQKENI. There are 19 residues in the CDR3. CDR3 coding DNA: TGTGCCAGCTCACCAGGACAGGGGAGGGGGTCCTCTGGGGCCAACGTCCTGACTTTC. This codes for CASSPGQGRGSSGANVLTF.

This clone was observed many times. The V call is TRBV7-9, the J call TRBJ1-1; D is unresolved. This CDR3 contains 12 residues. CDR1 and CDR2 (germline): SEHNR, FQNEAQ (reference sequence). With 1 base removed from V and 10 bases from J, the gap between germline ends came to 10 bases. The DNA of the CDR3 is TGTGCCAGCAGCTTAGACGCCGGAGGAGCTTTCTTT. Protein sequence: CASSLDAGGAFF.

V is TRBV4-2 and J is TRBJ1-1; D perhaps matches TRBD1 (5 bases). V shed 4 bases and J shed 2 bases, with 11 bases lying between them. The CDR3 has 14 residues. Germline CDR1 LGHNA, CDR2 YNFKEQ. The CDR3 loop is CASSLQTVNTEAFF. The CDR3 region has the DNA TGTGCCAGCAGCCTTCAGACAGTAAACACTGAAGCTTTCTTT.

The genes are TRBV28 and TRBJ1-2; 10 bases line up with TRBD1. This CDR3 contains 16 residues. With V trimmed by 8 bases and J by 7 bases, 16 bases remained unmatched. Germline CDR1 is MDHEN and CDR2 is SYDVKM. The CDR3 here is CASLKPLGQGESGYTF. CDR3 DNA: TGTGCCAGCCTAAAACCTTTAGGACAGGGGGAGTCTGGCTACACCTTC.

The chain couples TRBV27 to TRBJ2-6; 7 positions match TRBD1. V dropped 5 bases and J dropped 0; count of bases not matched to a gene: 10. Germline loops: CDR1 MNHEY, CDR2 SMNVEV (reference sequence). The CDR3 has 18 amino acids. CDR3 region: CASSPRTGTLSGANVLTF. CDR3 sequence (DNA): TGTGCCAGCAGTCCACGGACAGGTACTCTCTCTGGGGCCAACGTCCTGACTTTC.

J is TRBJ1-1 and V is TRBV3-1 (or the pseudogene TRBV3-2); a weak D match, TRBD1 (5 bases). CDR3 length: 15 residues. V lost 5 bases and J 0 bases, leaving 13 bases between the germline ends. From germline, CDR1 is LGHDT and CDR2 YNNKEL (reference sequence). CDR3 region: CASSLPGLLNTEAFF. CDR3 DNA sequence: TGTGCCAGCAGCTTACCGGGACTCCTGAACACTGAAGCTTTCTTT.

V gene TRBV7-2 combines with J gene TRBJ1-5; D might be TRBD1 (5 bases). Per the germline V gene, CDR1 is SGHTA and CDR2 is FQGNSA. This CDR3 is 16 amino acids long. Trimming stripped 1 base from V and 9 bases from J, with 19 bases between. This CDR3 reads CASSLGVDRSIGPQHF. The CDR3, as DNA: TGTGCCAGCAGCTTAGGGGTCGACAGATCGATTGGGCCCCAGCATTTT.

V is TRBV27 and J is TRBJ1-2, with no clear D. CDR1 and CDR2 from the germline V gene are MNHEY and SMNVEV (reference sequence). The CDR3 is made up of 15 amino acids. V lost 5 bases and J 4 bases, leaving 17 bases between the germline ends. The CDR3 DNA sequence: TGTGCCAGCAGTCAATCTCTGTACTCCTTCTATGGCTACACCTTC. It codes for CASSQSLYSFYGYTF.

V is TRBV7-2 and J is TRBJ1-6; the match to TRBD1 covers 7 bases. CDR1 and CDR2 from the germline V gene are SGHTA and FQGNSA. V dropped 5 bases and J dropped 10; count of bases not matched to a gene: 17. CDR3 length: 17 amino acids. The CDR3 region is CASSPTGPGQPYSPLHF. The CDR3 region has the DNA TGTGCCAGCAGCCCCACCGGCCCGGGACAGCCTTACTCACCCCTCCACTTT.

V gene TRBV28 combines with J gene TRBJ2-7; TRBD1 aligns across 9 bases. V trimming: 6 bases; J trimming: 2 bases; junction bases outside the gene matches: 5. There are 14 residues in the CDR3. The germline gives CDR1 MDHEN, CDR2 SYDVKM. CDR3 DNA: TGTGCCAGCAGACAGGGGGCTATGGCCTACGAGCAGTACTTC. Amino acid sequence: CASRQGAMAYEQYF.

The J gene is TRBJ2-5, the V gene TRBV4-2; 7 positions agree with TRBD1. The V segment lost 3 bases and the J segment 0 bases; nucleotides outside the gene matches: 4. CDR1 and CDR2 from the germline V gene are LGHNA and YNFKEQ. The CDR3 length is 15 residues. The CDR3 sequence is CASSHSQGYQETQYF. The CDR3 DNA follows: TGTGCCAGCAGCCATTCACAGGGGTACCAAGAGACCCAGTACTTC.

The chain couples TRBV19 to TRBJ2-1; 7 bases align to TRBD1. The CDR3 length is 15 residues. V trimming: 9 bases; J trimming: 6 bases; junction bases outside the gene matches: 14. From germline, CDR1 is LNHDA and CDR2 SQIVND (reference sequence). CDR3 sequence: CASQKGQAASNEQFF. CDR3 DNA: TGTGCCAGCCAGAAAGGACAGGCCGCCTCCAATGAGCAGTTCTTC.

The V call is TRBV7-2, the J call TRBJ2-4, with a possible D match to TRBD2 (6 bases). Trimming removed 2 bases from V and 5 bases from J, with 16 bases in between. CDR1 is SGHTA and CDR2 is FQGNSA in the germline V gene. The CDR3 covers 16 residues. CDR3 nucleotide sequence: TGTGCCAGCAGCTTAATTTTCGGGGGTAATGAAAACATTCAGTACTTC. It codes for CASSLIFGGNENIQYF.

This chain connects TRBV19 to TRBJ1-6, with D tentatively TRBD1 (5 bases). Trimming shortened V by 3 bases and J by 8 bases, and 8 bases separated the two germline ends. Germline V gene lookup returns CDR1 LNHDA and CDR2 SQIVND (reference sequence). The CDR3 length is 13 residues. CDR3 coding DNA: TGTGCCAGTAGTATCGGCAGGGATTCACCCCTCCACTTT. This codes for CASSIGRDSPLHF.

J is TRBJ2-1 and V is TRBV7-2, with TRBD2 matching over 10 bases. The CDR3 is 16 residues long. Germline CDR1 reads SGHTA; CDR2 reads FQGNSA. The V gene end was trimmed by 4 bases and the J gene end by 4 bases; junction bases not matched to a gene: 7. CDR3 DNA sequence: TGTGCCAGCAGCTCGAATGGACTAGCGGTTTACAATGAGCAGTTCTTC. As protein: CASSSNGLAVYNEQFF. Looking up the rest from reference TRBV7-2 and TRBJ2-1 gives the full variable domain: GAGVSQSPSNKVTEKGKDVELRCDPISGHTALYWYRQSLGQGLEFLIYFQGNSAPDKSGLPSDRFSAERTGGSVSTLTIQRTQQEDSAVYLCASSSNGLAVYNEQFFGPGTRLTVL.

This clone was picked up a small number of times. This chain joins TRBV27 and TRBJ1-1, with TRBD1 matching over 7 bases. This CDR3 is built from 14 residues. Germline assignment: CDR1 MNHEY and CDR2 SMNVEV (reference sequence). V lost 4 bases to trimming and J lost 4 bases; unmatched junction nucleotides: 6. For the CDR3, the DNA is TGTGCCAGCAGTTGGGACAGTATAAGCACTGAAGCTTTCTTT. Translated, it gives CASSWDSISTEAFF.

V gene TRBV24-1 combines with J gene TRBJ2-6; 7 bases match TRBD1. CDR1 and CDR2 from the germline V gene are KGHDR and SFDVKD. The CDR3 has 16 amino acids. After removal of 3 bases from V and 4 bases from J, the junction contained 5 bases not matched to a gene. The CDR3 protein is CATSDRTGVGANVLTF. CDR3 DNA sequence: TGTGCCACCAGTGATAGAACAGGGGTAGGGGCCAACGTCCTGACTTTC.

V is TRBV28 and J is TRBJ1-4; TRBD1 agrees at 12 bases. The germline V gene encodes CDR1 MDHEN and CDR2 SYDVKM. This CDR3 is 18 amino acids long. Trimming cost V 10 bases and J 2 bases; bases outside gene matches: 14. DNA of the CDR3: TGTGCCATCGGGACAGGGGGCTCCTCAGGTTTGACTAATGAAAAACTGTTTTTT. This gives the protein CAIGTGGSSGLTNEKLFF.

With respect to this clone: This sample includes further DNA sequences coding for the same CDR3. The rearrangement joins TRBV2 to TRBJ1-4; D not certain. The V gene lost 3 bases and the J gene lost 2 bases, with 10 bases spanning the gap. CDR3 length: 15 amino acids. The germline gives CDR1 SNHLY, CDR2 FYNNEI. CDR3 protein: CASSDRGITNEKLFF. The CDR3 region has the DNA TGTGCCAGCAGTGATCGAGGGATCACTAATGAAAAACTGTTTTTT.

The chain has TRBV28 and TRBJ2-1, with 8 bases aligning to TRBD2. J gave up 9 bases and V 2 bases, and 6 bases lay outside the gene matches. From germline, CDR1 is MDHEN and CDR2 SYDVKM. The CDR3 is made up of 14 amino acids. CDR3 coding DNA: TGTGCCAGCAGTTTAACAGCGGGAGCAGGTGAGCAGTTCTTC. Its translation: CASSLTAGAGEQFF.

The genes are TRBV18 and TRBJ2-1; 9 nucleotides align to TRBD2. Trimming cost V 3 bases and J 0 bases; bases outside gene matches: 3. CDR1 is KGHSH and CDR2 is LQKENI in the germline V gene. The CDR3 runs 16 residues. DNA of the CDR3: TGTGCCAGCTCACCTCGGCGGGAGGGCTCCTACAATGAGCAGTTCTTC. As protein: CASSPRREGSYNEQFF. The full variable domain, completed using reference TRBV18 and TRBJ2-1, is NAGVMQNPRHLVRRRGQEARLRCSPMKGHSHVYWYRQLPEEGLKFMVYLQKENIIDESGMPKERFSAEFPKEGPSILRIQQVVRGDSAAYFCASSPRREGSYNEQFFGPGTRLTVL.

This sequence joins TRBV28 and TRBJ2-3; 8 nucleotides line up with TRBD2. Germline V gives CDR1 MDHEN, CDR2 SYDVKM. The CDR3 totals 16 residues. Unmatched junction bases numbered 10, after V lost 4 bases and J lost 4 bases. The DNA for the CDR3 is TGTGCCAGCAGTTCCGGGGGAGCGGGAGCGGCAGATACGCAGTATTTT. This encodes CASSSGGAGAADTQYF.

CDR3 DNA: TGTGCCAGTACATCTTGGGCAAGGAACACTGAAGCTTTCTTT. Translation: CASTSWARNTEAFF. J is TRBJ1-1 and V is TRBV19; unclear D gene. CDR1 LNHDA and CDR2 SQIVND come from the germline V gene (reference sequence). There are 14 residues in the CDR3. Trimming took 7 bases from V and 1 from J, leaving 13 bases between them.